This TCR beta chain emerged from a study of T cell repertoires in cytomegalovirus infection (dated by TCRdb to 2018 to 2020). General notes on the study: Alongside well-studied HLA-B-restricted epitopes, the peptide stimulations were aimed at recently identified HLA-C-restricted CMV epitopes, whose presentation resists viral immunomodulation. The HLA type of each donor mattered for the analysis, because public TCR beta signatures pointed to carriage of CMV infection along with the matching HLA type. General study outcomes and caveats: In the ex vivo response, HLA-C-restricted CMV-specific TCR beta clonotypes were dominant, and in two of eight donors the single most frequent clonotype came from this HLA-C-restricted group. In both this cohort and an independent cohort of some 350 donors, the cumulative frequency of public TCR beta family members distinguished carriers of CMV infection plus the relevant HLA type.

The sample's treatment or condition label, decoded: in vitro stimulation with specific CMV peptide epitopes to enrich CMV-specific T cells. Of note for this clonotype: Its antigen is currently not known. There are no base qualities to consult, and no much larger clone falls within one base.

Spanning cysteine to phenylalanine, the CDR3 consists of 12 amino acids. Only the CDR3 region is kept as DNA, spanning 36 bases read in frame from base 1. Trimming at the junction amounts to 10 bases on V and 6 bases on J, and the germline ends lie 13 bases apart. CDR1 and CDR2, per the germline V gene, are SNHLY and FYNNEI. Data came from an Illumina HiSeq 1500. TCRdb handled the public reads itself, with Q25 trimming in fastp and clone calling in MiXCR, and kept productive beta chains. Rows merge per CDR3 protein into single entries with the most common DNA and genes. In all, the sample holds 830,000 or so distinct CDR3 sequences, and 30% to 35% of those were seen once. The ten top clones hold around 12% of the sample.

Source: cultured CD8+ T cells from PBMCs, taken from culture after CMV antigen stimulation. The chain uses TRBV2 and TRBJ2-1; the D segment is perhaps TRBD1 or TRBD2, each sharing 6 matched bases. This TCR was recovered from a human donor in good health (CMV status not recorded). Some clones in this sample may be carry-over from other donors' samples. The DNA sequence is TGTGCCATCAGAGGAGGGGGCAATGAGCAGTTCTTC. This codes for CAIRGGGNEQFF.